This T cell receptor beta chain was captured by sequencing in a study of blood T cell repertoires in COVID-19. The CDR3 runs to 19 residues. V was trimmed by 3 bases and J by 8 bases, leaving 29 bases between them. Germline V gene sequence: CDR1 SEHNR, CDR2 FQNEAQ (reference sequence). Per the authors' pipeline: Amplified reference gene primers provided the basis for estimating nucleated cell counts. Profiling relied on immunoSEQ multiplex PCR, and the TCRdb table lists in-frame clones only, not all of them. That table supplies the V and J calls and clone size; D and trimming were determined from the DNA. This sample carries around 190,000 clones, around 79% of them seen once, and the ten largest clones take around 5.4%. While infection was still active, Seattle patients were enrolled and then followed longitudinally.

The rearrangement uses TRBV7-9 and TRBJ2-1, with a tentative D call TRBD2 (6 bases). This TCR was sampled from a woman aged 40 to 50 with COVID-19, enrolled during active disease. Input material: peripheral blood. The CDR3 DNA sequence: TGTGCCAGCAGCTTCCGACTGAAAACCGTCGGGAGTTCAGGCGATGAGCAGTTCTTC. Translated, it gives CASSFRLKTVGSSGDEQFF.